Below, 26 T cell receptor beta chains from the same sample are listed, as sequenced in a study of blood T cell repertoires in COVID-19. The repertoire was sequenced with immunoSEQ multiplex PCR; TCRdb's copy has only in-frame clones and lacks some. Of a few hundred thousand clones listed, around 87% were seen once; the top ten hold roughly 2.5%. Sequenced sample: peripheral blood. Receptor source: a woman aged 45-65 years with acute or convalescent COVID-19.

The rearrangement links TRBV29-1 to TRBJ1-2; 10 nucleotides agree with TRBD1. J was trimmed by 4 bases and V by 2 bases; bases with no gene match: 7. The CDR3 is 15 amino acids. Germline CDR1 is SQVTM and CDR2 is ANQGSEA. CDR3 bases: TGCAGCGTTGAAACTTCCGGGACAGGGGTCTATGGCTACACCTTC. This gives the protein CSVETSGTGVYGYTF.

V usage is TRBV5-5 and J usage is TRBJ1-1; 7 bases are a match to TRBD1. Germline loops: CDR1 SGHKS, CDR2 YYEKEE (reference sequence). V trimming: 2 bases; J trimming: 1 base; junction bases outside the gene matches: 8. The CDR3 length is 16 residues. The CDR3 spells CASSFSSGTENTEAFF. The CDR3 nucleotides read TGTGCCAGCAGCTTCTCTTCCGGGACAGAGAACACTGAAGCTTTCTTT.

The rearrangement links TRBV30 to TRBJ1-6; D uncertain. The germline CDR1 and CDR2 sequences are GTSNPN and SVGIG (reference sequence). The V end was cut by 2 bases, the J end by 0 bases, with 5 bases between. This CDR3 comprises 14 residues. The CDR3 coding sequence is TGTGCCTGGAGTTATAGCTCCTATAATTCACCCCTCCACTTT. Its protein is CAWSYSSYNSPLHF.

The chain has TRBV5-1 and TRBJ2-5, with 7 bases fitting TRBD1. CDR3 length: 15 amino acids. The germline V gene has CDR1 SGHRS and CDR2 YFSETQ. V shed 5 bases, J shed 5 bases, and the junction held 12 bases outside the gene matches. CDR3 region: CASRKTGSSAETQYF. In nucleotides, the CDR3 is TGCGCCAGCAGAAAGACAGGGTCTTCGGCGGAGACCCAGTACTTC.

This clone was found once. V gene TRBV9 combines with J gene TRBJ1-1, with 10 bases that match TRBD1. The CDR3 spans 17 residues. V was pared by 3 bases and J by 1 base, with 9 bases of the junction left unmatched. CDR1 is SGDLS and CDR2 is YYNGEE in the germline V gene. The CDR3 reads CASSARGQGNPNTEAFF. In DNA, the CDR3 is TGTGCCAGCAGCGCCCGGGGACAGGGGAATCCGAACACTGAAGCTTTCTTT.

The genes are TRBV19 and TRBJ2-5, with D possibly matching TRBD2 (5 bases). The CDR3 is 11 residues long. Trimming removed 10 bases from V and 5 bases from J, with 11 bases in between. Germline V gives CDR1 LNHDA, CDR2 SQIVND (reference sequence). DNA of the CDR3: TGTGCCACCAGCAGAGGGGAGACCCAGTACTTC. Amino acid sequence: CATSRGETQYF.

V and J are TRBV9 and TRBJ2-5; weak D call: TRBD1 (5 bases). Germline CDR1 and CDR2: SGDLS and YYNGEE. With 0 bases removed from V and 2 bases from J, the gap between germline ends came to 5 bases. The CDR3 extends over 13 amino acids. The DNA of the CDR3 is TGTGCCAGCAGCGTAGGGACACAAGAGACCCAGTACTTC. Translating gives CASSVGTQETQYF.

V usage is TRBV7-8 and J usage is TRBJ2-7, with 10 bases lining up with TRBD2. The CDR3 has 17 amino acids. J was trimmed by 6 bases and V by 1 base; bases with no gene match: 12. Germline loops: CDR1 SGHVS, CDR2 FQNEAQ. The CDR3 nucleotides are TGTGCCAGCAGCTTAGTGGCTAGCGGGAGACATGGGGCCGAGCAGTACTTC. This sequence encodes CASSLVASGRHGAEQYF. The full variable domain, with the rest looked up from reference TRBV7-8 and TRBJ2-7, is GAGVSQSPRYKVAKRGQDVALRCDPISGHVSLFWYQQALGQGPEFLTYFQNEAQLDKSGLPSDRFFAERPEGSVSTLKIQRTQQEDSAVYLCASSLVASGRHGAEQYFGPGTRLTVT.

The chain joins TRBV7-3 to TRBJ1-2, with D possibly being TRBD1 (6 bases). Per the germline V gene, CDR1 is SGHTA and CDR2 is FQGTGA. V was cut by 5 bases and J by 10 bases, with 14 bases left in between. This CDR3 is built from 12 residues. CDR3 sequence reads: CASSPGGRDYTF. Here the CDR3 DNA reads TGTGCCAGCAGCCCGGGGGGGCGAGACTACACCTTC.

The chain has TRBV10-1 and TRBJ1-5; 7 nucleotides line up with TRBD1. The V segment lost 8 bases and the J segment 2 bases; nucleotides outside the gene matches: 6. CDR1 is WNHNN, CDR2 SYGVQD, per germline (reference sequence). This CDR3 region has 14 residues. CDR3 nucleotide sequence: TGCGCCAGCTTGTCGGACAGGCGCAATCAGCCCCAGCATTTT. Translated, it gives CASLSDRRNQPQHF.

The chain employs TRBV12-3 or TRBV12-4 and TRBJ2-5; tentatively, D is TRBD2 (5 bases). This CDR3 has 12 amino acids. V was pared by 2 bases and J by 7 bases, with 8 bases between. The CDR3 reads CASSLRGGTQYF. The CDR3 nucleotides are TGTGCCAGCAGTTTACGGGGTGGGACCCAGTACTTC.

V gene TRBV3-1 (or the pseudogene TRBV3-2) combines with J gene TRBJ2-3, with no clear D. The V gene's germline CDR1 is LGHDT and CDR2 YNNKEL (reference sequence). Trimming removed 4 bases at V and 5 bases at J, with 4 bases between. This CDR3 has 11 amino acids. In DNA form, the CDR3 reads TGTGCCAGCAGCCTACTAGATACGCAGTATTTT. This translates into CASSLLDTQYF.

V usage is TRBV11-1 and J usage is TRBJ1-1; 10 nucleotides line up with TRBD1. Losses at the gene ends were 4 bases for V and 5 bases for J; bases not matched to a gene: 4. This CDR3 is built from 14 residues. Germline V gene data show CDR1 as SGHAT and CDR2 as FQDESV (reference sequence). CDR3 nucleotides: TGTGCCAGCAGCTCCAGGACAGGGGGGACTGAAGCTTTCTTT. This codes for CASSSRTGGTEAFF.

The chain links TRBV3-1 (or the pseudogene TRBV3-2) to TRBJ2-2, with D unresolved. Trimming left V 1 base short and J 3 bases short, with 6 bases between. Germline V gene lookup returns CDR1 LGHDT and CDR2 YNNKEL (reference sequence). The CDR3 contains 14 residues. The CDR3 region has the DNA TGTGCCAGCAGCCAAGTTCCGTACACCGGGGAGCTGTTTTTT. Amino acid sequence: CASSQVPYTGELFF.

The V call is TRBV5-1, the J call TRBJ1-2, with D unclear. Germline V gene data show CDR1 as SGHRS and CDR2 as YFSETQ. CDR3 length: 14 residues. Trimming cost V 0 bases and J 2 bases, with 8 bases left between them. CDR3 sequence (DNA): TGCGCCAGCAGCTTGGCCGGGGAGAACTATGGCTACACCTTC. It yields the protein CASSLAGENYGYTF.

The CDR3 loop reads CASSQDQGLWNTIYF. CDR3 bases: TGCGCCAGCAGCCAAGACCAGGGACTATGGAACACCATATATTTT. J is TRBJ1-3 and V is TRBV4-1; D is possibly TRBD1 (5 bases). The CDR3 has 15 residues. The germline V and J ends were trimmed by 0 bases and 7 bases, with 13 bases remaining between them. CDR1 MGHRA and CDR2 YSYEKL come from the germline V gene.

The rearrangement joins TRBV6-5 to TRBJ2-3, with 8 nucleotides matching TRBD2. The germline V gene encodes CDR1 MNHEY and CDR2 SVGAGI. The CDR3 has 15 amino acids. The V and J ends lost 6 bases and 0 bases, in that order; junction bases with no gene match: 5. As DNA, the CDR3 is TGTGCCAGCAGCCCGACTAGCGAAAGCACAGATACGCAGTATTTT. Its protein product is CASSPTSESTDTQYF.

The chain carries TRBV6-2 or TRBV6-3 and TRBJ2-7; D is unclear. This CDR3 comprises 13 residues. The germline V and J ends were trimmed by 3 bases and 4 bases, with 10 bases remaining between them. Germline V gene data show CDR1 as MNHEY and CDR2 as SVGEGT. CDR3 nucleotide sequence: TGTGCCAGCAGTTATAACAGTAATTACGAGCAGTACTTC. Its protein product is CASSYNSNYEQYF.

The chain has TRBV15 and TRBJ2-5, with a weak D call TRBD1 (6 bases). Between the trimmed V and J ends, which lost 0 bases and 2 bases, there was a span of 10 bases. Per the germline V gene, CDR1 is LNHNV and CDR2 is YYDKDF (reference sequence). This CDR3 comprises 15 residues. CDR3 bases: TGTGCCACCAGCAGAGATTCAGGGGAACAAGAGACCCAGTACTTC. Translation gives CATSRDSGEQETQYF.

This clone has just one count. The chain is built from TRBV21-1 and TRBJ2-1; TRBD2 reflects the table's D call only, with no check against the DNA. TRBV21-1 corresponds to a pseudogene. This CDR3 spans 17 amino acids. CDR3 protein: CASSKETSGRSYNEQFF. CDR3 sequence (DNA): TGTGCCAGCAGCAAAGAGACTAGCGGGAGGTCTTACAATGAGCAGTTCTTC.

In nucleotides, the CDR3 is TGTGCCAGCAGCTTCCAGGGACTAGCGGGAGAAGAGACCCAGTACTTC. Its translation is CASSFQGLAGEETQYF. This sequence joins TRBV7-2 and TRBJ2-5, with 14 bases that match TRBD2. CDR3 length: 16 residues. After removal of 3 bases from V and 3 bases from J, the junction contained 3 bases not matched to a gene. The germline V gene encodes CDR1 SGHTA and CDR2 FQGNSA. Using reference TRBV7-2 and TRBJ2-5 for the parts outside the CDR3, the full variable domain is GAGVSQSPSNKVTEKGKDVELRCDPISGHTALYWYRQSLGQGLEFLIYFQGNSAPDKSGLPSDRFSAERTGGSVSTLTIQRTQQEDSAVYLCASSFQGLAGEETQYFGPGTRLLVL.

The chain uses TRBV4-2 and TRBJ2-3; D perhaps matches TRBD2 (6 bases). The V gene's germline CDR1 is LGHNA and CDR2 YNFKEQ. Trimming took 1 base from V and 2 from J, leaving 10 bases between them. The CDR3 spans 15 residues. The CDR3 DNA sequence: TGTGCCAGCAGCCAAGTAGGAGGGCACACAGATACGCAGTATTTT. It specifies CASSQVGGHTDTQYF.

V usage is TRBV4-1 and J usage is TRBJ1-2; a weak D match, TRBD1 (6 bases). This CDR3 contains 14 residues. Germline loops: CDR1 MGHRA, CDR2 YSYEKL. Trimming removed 4 bases from V and 4 bases from J, with 13 bases in between. CDR3 DNA sequence: TGCGCCAGCAGCCCCGGCAGGGGAACCTATGGCTACACCTTC. This gives the protein CASSPGRGTYGYTF.

This clone was observed a few times. The gene calls are TRBV19 and TRBJ1-1; the match to TRBD1 covers 9 bases. The CDR3 contains 12 residues. CDR1 and CDR2 from the germline V gene are LNHDA and SQIVND (reference sequence). The V gene end was trimmed by 10 bases and the J gene end by 5 bases; junction bases not matched to a gene: 5. Written as DNA, the CDR3 is TGTGCCACCCGGGACAGGGAAACTGAAGCTTTCTTT. Its translation: CATRDRETEAFF.

This chain connects TRBV7-2 to TRBJ2-3; tentative D call: TRBD2 (5 bases). The CDR3 totals 13 residues. In germline, CDR1 is SGHTA, CDR2 FQGNSA. V shed 3 bases and J shed 6 bases, with 10 bases lying between them. The DNA for the CDR3 is TGTGCCAGCAGCTTCACCCGGGATGATACGCAGTATTTT. As protein: CASSFTRDDTQYF.

The chain has TRBV9 and TRBJ2-3; 7 nucleotides agree with TRBD1. With V trimmed by 6 bases and J by 0 bases, 10 bases remained unmatched. The CDR3 loop spans 16 amino acids. The germline CDR1 and CDR2 sequences are SGDLS and YYNGEE. The CDR3 nucleotides read TGTGCCAGCACCAAAAGGGGGCAGGAGAGCACAGATACGCAGTATTTT. Translating it yields CASTKRGQESTDTQYF.